This T cell receptor beta chain appears in the sequencing data of a study of blood T cell repertoires in COVID-19. Study background: T cells, B-cell-depleted T cells, or PBMCs supplied cDNA or gDNA.

There are 17 residues in the CDR3. In the study's own analysis: The assay estimated nucleated cells by amplifying reference gene primers. Method: immunoSEQ multiplex PCR; TCRdb's copy keeps in-frame clones and lacks some. V, J and clone size reflect that table, while D and trimming were determined from the DNA. The sample has around 200,000 clones, approximately 79% seen once. Sequenced input: peripheral blood. This TCR was sampled from a man aged 50-59 years who had recovered from COVID-19. The chain has TRBV21-1 and TRBJ1-5. TRBV21-1 is listed as a pseudogene. As DNA, the CDR3 is TGTGCCAGCAGGCAGGCGGGGGGGGCTTGGGAGAATCAGCCCCAGCATTTT. It yields the protein CASRQAGGAWENQPQHF.